This TCR beta chain was found in a study of graft-versus-host responses after intestinal transplantation (dated by TCRdb to about 2021). Concerning the study at large: Recipients received multivisceral, liver-intestinal, or isolated intestinal transplants. Every recipient was given anti-thymocyte globulin induction, followed by 2 to 4 years of maintenance tacrolimus and steroids. A cohort of around 25 intestinal transplant recipients, including one retransplant, was enrolled, and a few patients lacking pretransplant specimens were excluded. Instead of going to the commercial service, samples from a few later patients were sequenced in-house on an Illumina MiSeq and processed with MiXCR. To identify alloreactive clones, pre-transplant mixed lymphocyte reaction products were sequenced and compared with unstimulated pre-transplant donor and recipient T cells. After intestinal transplantation, graft-versus-host and host-versus-graft alloreactive T cell clones were followed in the graft, circulation and bone marrow using bulk TCR-beta CDR3 sequencing. A peak of at least 4% donor T cells among recipient peripheral blood mononuclear cells was the definition used for donor T cell macrochimerism.

Preparation of the library involved the immunoSEQ multiplex PCR assay. For most patients, genomic DNA was isolated using the Qiagen DNeasy Blood and Tissue Kit and was shipped frozen to Adaptive Biotechnologies for TCR sequencing. Adaptive Biotechnologies carried out high-throughput TCR-beta CDR3 sequencing of genomic DNA for most patients. The original methods were these. Adaptive's ImmunoSEQ software was the source of the TCR sequencing data for 15 to 20 patients, while a few other patients were processed with MiXCR and VDJtools. CD4 versus CD8 sorting errors were corrected by removing sequences found in both subsets at a frequency ratio below 5:1. CDR3 nucleotide sequences shared between donor and recipient were removed because their origin could not be assigned. To count as alloreactive, a clone needed at least 2-fold expansion over unstimulated cells and a minimum CFSE-low frequency of 0.002% (template counts) or 0.001% (read counts). A clone was considered mappable if detected in the sequenced pre-transplant spleen, lymph node, or MLR CFSE-low populations of the donor or recipient. The cumulative frequency of alloreactive clones was calculated as a percentage of all sequences, weighted by copy number. TCRdb carries this immuneACCESS record with in-frame sequences only. Its versions omit some clonotypes, under half of them owing to an unresolved V gene in the studies checked, with the rest unexplained. V and J calls and clone size are those listed in that table; D and trimming were worked out from the DNA. The sample has more than 85,000 clones on record, less than 95% of them singletons. The ten largest account for roughly 0.069% of the sample.

What the authors observed across the whole study: Conclusions were limited by the relatively low number and heterogeneity of intestinal transplant patients. GvH clones were detected in recipient bone marrow, and some appeared earlier in ileal mucosa or blood, consistent with an intestinal mucosal origin. High GvH to HvG T cell clonal ratios were observed in the allografts of patients with donor T cell macrochimerism. Peak levels of circulating GvH clones were associated with declines in HvG clones early after transplant.

The sample's time point, from its label and the paper: cells obtained before transplantation from donor or recipient. CD3+CD4+ and CD3+CD8+ populations were FACS-sorted from unstimulated pre-transplant donor and recipient cells taken from spleen or lymph nodes. On this clone itself: Its antigen specificity is not known. No quality values exist for individual bases; no much larger clone is one base distant.

For this chain, trimming is 5 bases at the V end and 6 bases at the J end, and the number of junction bases without a gene match is 5. From the cysteine up to the phenylalanine, the CDR3 has a length of 13 residues. The read is trimmed to its CDR3 DNA, 39 bases read in frame from base 1. Based on the germline V gene (reference sequence), the CDR1 and CDR2 sequences are SEHNR and FQNEAQ. This material consisted of unstimulated CD8+ T cells sorted from spleen or lymph node cells, taken before transplant. The rearranged segments are TRBV7-9 and TRBJ1-2; TRBD1 lines up with 8 middle nucleotides. The origin of this receptor is a human donor who was the organ donor for an intestinal transplant. The nucleotides read TGTGCCAGCAGCCTGTGGACAGGGAATGGCTACACCTTC. This translates into CASSLWTGNGYTF.